This is a list of T cell receptor beta chains from one sample in a study of cytomegalovirus exposure and HLA in healthy donors. The protocol was immunoSEQ multiplex PCR, while the TCRdb copy is restricted to in-frame clones and leaves out a portion. The sample yields about 110,000 clones, roughly 80% seen once. Sequenced material: PBMCs. The origin of the receptors is a man aged 25 to 40 in good health and CMV-seropositive. CDR3s include the opening cysteine and the closing phenylalanine or tryptophan. A D gene is named only where the DNA matches it firmly. Some rows have no size entry. The others give once, few or many, or a class for an expanded clone.

>TRBJ1-5|TRBV2|NA|few
TGTGCCAGCAGTGGATCGACAGGAGATAGCAATCAGCCCCAGCATTTT
CASSGSTGDSNQPQHF
>TRBJ2-1|TRBV11-3|NA|NA
TGTGCCAGCAGCTTTTTGAGGGGGAGCTCCTACAATGAGCAGTTCTTC
CASSFLRGSSYNEQFF
>TRBJ1-5|TRBV28|TRBD1|NA
TGTGCCAGCAGTTATCCGGGACAGGCAAATCAGCCCCAGCATTTT
CASSYPGQANQPQHF
>TRBJ2-2|TRBV27|TRBD1|NA
TGTGCCAGCAAGAAGGACAGGGGGGCCGGGGAGCTGTTTTTT
CASKKDRGAGELFF
>TRBJ1-5|TRBV18|NA|once
TGTGCCAGCTCGTCCCTAGAGGGCAATCAGCCCCAGCATTTT
CASSSLEGNQPQHF
>TRBJ2-3|TRBV19|TRBD2|NA
TGTGCCAGTACCCGACTAGCGGGGTATCTAGATACGCAGTATTTT
CASTRLAGYLDTQYF
>TRBJ2-1|TRBV7-3|TRBD1|NA
TGTGCCAGCAGCTTACAGGGGGCTATCAATGAGCAGTTCTTC
CASSLQGAINEQFF
>TRBJ1-2|TRBV6-1|TRBD1|once
TGTGCCAGCAGTGAAGAACAGGGGGCTGGCTACACCTTC
CASSEEQGAGYTF
>TRBJ2-3|TRBV5-1|TRBD1|NA
TGCGCCAGCAGCCTATTGACAGGGGCAGATACGCAGTATTTT
CASSLLTGADTQYF
>TRBJ1-6|TRBV4-2|TRBD1|NA
TGTGCCAGCAGCCAAGTCGGCGACAGGGGATTAAATTCACCCCTCCACTTT
CASSQVGDRGLNSPLHF
>TRBJ1-6|TRBV10-3|TRBD1|NA
TGTGCCACTCGAGGGACAGTATTGTTCCGATCACCCCTCCACTTT
CATRGTVLFRSPLHF
>TRBJ1-3|TRBV19|NA|NA
TGTGCCAGCCAAGGGGGGGATTCTGGAAACACCATATATTTT
CASQGGDSGNTIYF
>TRBJ2-1|TRBV7-3|TRBD2|once
TGTGCCAGCAGCACTAGCGGGGGGCCGAGCTCCTACAATGAGCAGTTCTTC
CASSTSGGPSSYNEQFF
>TRBJ2-5|TRBV7-2|NA|NA
TGTGCCAGCAGCCCACGGCGGGCTAGGGAGACCCAGTACTTC
CASSPRRARETQYF
>TRBJ2-7|TRBV28|NA|NA
TGTGCCAGCAGGCTAACGGGGAGCTCCTACGAGCAGTACTTC
CASRLTGSSYEQYF
>TRBJ2-6|TRBV5-4|TRBD1|NA
TGTGCCAGCAGCTTGGAAAAGGGGGCGGCTGGGGCCAACGTCCTGACTTTC
CASSLEKGAAGANVLTF